Only a few counts were recorded for the clone carrying this T cell receptor (beta chain). The data stem from a study of blood T cell repertoires in COVID-19. Across the whole study: COVID-19 samples, acute and convalescent, were from the United States, Italy and Spain. Nucleic acid was either cDNA or gDNA, and it came from T cells, B-cell-depleted T cells, or PBMCs.

Per the germline V gene, CDR1 is SGHDN and CDR2 is FVKESK. Trimming pared 0 bases from V and 11 bases from J, leaving 7 bases between. The CDR3 loop spans 11 amino acids. As processed by the authors: Nucleated cell counts were estimated from reference gene primer amplification. TCRdb keeps only in-frame clones here, not all; method: immunoSEQ multiplex PCR. The D gene and trimming were derived from the DNA, and the V and J assignments and clone size from that table. The sample shows fewer than 130,000 clones, about 70% of them seen only once. The sample comprised peripheral blood. The rearrangement uses TRBV14 and TRBJ1-1; no firm D call. This receptor was obtained from a woman aged 60-70 years with acute or convalescent COVID-19. This CDR3 reads CASSQDLAAFF. The CDR3 nucleotides are TGTGCCAGCAGCCAAGATTTAGCGGCTTTCTTT.